This TCR beta chain is drawn from a study of T cells in women clearing cervical HPV infection. Study-level background: Blood came at first lesion visit for cases, post-clearance for controls. With HLA typing for only a few women, HLA confounding remains possible. The study's findings and limits: Timing of associations relative to infection is unclear; T-cell subsets were not isolated.

Comment on this clone: Its antigen is undetermined. Read coverage stops 3 residues before the CDR3 terminus; the germline J gene supplies the remainder.

Data came from immunoSEQ multiplex PCR; TCRdb stores just in-frame clones and leaves some out. This repertoire includes 30,000 to 50,000 clones. Germline-derived CDR1 and CDR2 are MNHNS and SASEGT. CDR3 length: 12 amino acids. With 4 bases removed from V and 6 bases from J, the gap between germline ends came to 7 bases. The sample comprised blood buffy coat. The J gene is TRBJ2-1, the V gene TRBV6-1; a weak D match, TRBD1 (6 bases). The source of this sequence is a woman between 18 and 70 years old with a cervical HPV16 infection that either progressed to CIN3+ or cleared (not recorded which). CDR3 protein: CASSVGGNEQFF. The DNA read from the CDR3 is TGTGCCAGCAGTGTAGGGGGCAATGAG.